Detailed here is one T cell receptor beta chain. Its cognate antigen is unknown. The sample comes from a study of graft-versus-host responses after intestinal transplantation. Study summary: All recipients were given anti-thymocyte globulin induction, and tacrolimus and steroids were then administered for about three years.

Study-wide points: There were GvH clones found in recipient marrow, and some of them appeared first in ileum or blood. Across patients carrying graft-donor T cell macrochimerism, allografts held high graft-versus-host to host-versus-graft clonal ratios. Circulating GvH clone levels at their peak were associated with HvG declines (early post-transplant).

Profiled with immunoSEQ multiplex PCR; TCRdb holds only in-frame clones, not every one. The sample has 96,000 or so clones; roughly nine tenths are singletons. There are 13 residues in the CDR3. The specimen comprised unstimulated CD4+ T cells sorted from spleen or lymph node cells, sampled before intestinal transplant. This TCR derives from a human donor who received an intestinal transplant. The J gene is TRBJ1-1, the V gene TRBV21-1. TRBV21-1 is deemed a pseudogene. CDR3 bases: TGTGCCAGCAGCAAATCCCCGGTTAAGAAAGCTTTCTTT. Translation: CASSKSPVKKAFF.